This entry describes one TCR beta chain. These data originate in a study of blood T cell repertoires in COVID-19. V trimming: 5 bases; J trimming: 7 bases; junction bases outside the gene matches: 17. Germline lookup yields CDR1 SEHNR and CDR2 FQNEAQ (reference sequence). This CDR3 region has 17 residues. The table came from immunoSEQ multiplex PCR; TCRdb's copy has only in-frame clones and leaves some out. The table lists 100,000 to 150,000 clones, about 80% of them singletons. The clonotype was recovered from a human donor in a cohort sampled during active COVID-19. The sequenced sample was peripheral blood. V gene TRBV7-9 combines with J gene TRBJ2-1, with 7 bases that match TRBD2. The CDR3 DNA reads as TGTGCCAGCAGCCCTGGAGTGTTTGCGGGAGAGGTAAATGAGCAGTTCTTC. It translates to CASSPGVFAGEVNEQFF. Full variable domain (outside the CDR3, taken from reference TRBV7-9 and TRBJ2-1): DTGVSQNPRHKITKRGQNVTFRCDPISEHNRLYWYRQTLGQGPEFLTYFQNEAQLEKSRLLSDRFSAERPKGSFSTLEIQRTEQGDSAMYLCASSPGVFAGEVNEQFFGPGTRLTVL.